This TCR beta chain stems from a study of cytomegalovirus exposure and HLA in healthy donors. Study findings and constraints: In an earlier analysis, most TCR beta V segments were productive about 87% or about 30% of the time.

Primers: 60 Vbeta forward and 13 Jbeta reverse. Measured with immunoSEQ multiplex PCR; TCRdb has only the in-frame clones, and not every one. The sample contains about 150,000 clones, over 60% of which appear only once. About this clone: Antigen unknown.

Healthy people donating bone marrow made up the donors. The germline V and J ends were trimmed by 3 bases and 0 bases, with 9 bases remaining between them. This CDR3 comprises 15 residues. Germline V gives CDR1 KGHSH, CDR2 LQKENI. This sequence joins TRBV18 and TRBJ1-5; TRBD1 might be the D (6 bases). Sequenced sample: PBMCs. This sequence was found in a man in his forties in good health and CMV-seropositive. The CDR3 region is CASSPQGHSNQPQHF. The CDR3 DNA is TGTGCCAGCTCACCCCAGGGACATAGCAATCAGCCCCAGCATTTT.